A single sample is the source of the 3 T cell receptor beta chains below, sequenced in a study of CD8 T cells in ankylosing spondylitis. Points from the study as a whole: One TCR beta motif, made up of under ten highly homologous variants, appeared characteristic of ankylosing spondylitis blood.

The antigens for these receptors are not known. TCRdb analysed the 5' RACE reads with MiXCR anew, one entry per CDR3 protein. This sample has some 240,000 distinct CDR3 sequences; roughly 6.6% occur once, and the top ten carry 14%. Sequencing was performed on blood, either unsorted or a sorted T cell fraction (not recorded which). The receptor set was obtained from a male donor with ankylosing spondylitis.

In this sample, this clonotype turned up many times. The V call is TRBV21-1, the J call TRBJ2-7; the D call TRBD2 from the table was never checked on the DNA. TRBV21-1 is a documented pseudogene. There are 18 residues in the CDR3. The CDR3 DNA reads as TGTGCCAGCAGCAAAGATAGAACTAGCGGGCGTAGGCCCTACGAGCAGTACTTC. Its protein is CASSKDRTSGRRPYEQYF.

A single count supports this clonotype. This chain joins TRBV7-6 and TRBJ1-5, with D tentatively TRBD1 (6 bases). The germline V gene encodes CDR1 SGHVS and CDR2 FNYEAQ. Trimming stripped 5 bases from V and 4 bases from J, with 21 bases between. CDR3 length: 17 amino acids. As DNA, the CDR3 is TGTGCCAGCAGCCCGCTGGCCGGGGGGCTGAGGAATCAGCCCCAGCATTTT. Amino acid sequence: CASSPLAGGLRNQPQHF.

This rearrangement joins TRBV7-9 to TRBJ2-7, with 10 positions matching TRBD1. V lost 7 bases, J lost 6 bases, and 9 bases stayed unmatched. The CDR3 runs 14 residues. Germline V gene data show CDR1 as SEHNR and CDR2 as FQNEAQ (reference sequence). CDR3 residues: CASTHRDRGSEQYF. The CDR3 DNA follows: TGTGCCAGCACCCACCGGGACAGGGGTTCCGAGCAGTACTTC.